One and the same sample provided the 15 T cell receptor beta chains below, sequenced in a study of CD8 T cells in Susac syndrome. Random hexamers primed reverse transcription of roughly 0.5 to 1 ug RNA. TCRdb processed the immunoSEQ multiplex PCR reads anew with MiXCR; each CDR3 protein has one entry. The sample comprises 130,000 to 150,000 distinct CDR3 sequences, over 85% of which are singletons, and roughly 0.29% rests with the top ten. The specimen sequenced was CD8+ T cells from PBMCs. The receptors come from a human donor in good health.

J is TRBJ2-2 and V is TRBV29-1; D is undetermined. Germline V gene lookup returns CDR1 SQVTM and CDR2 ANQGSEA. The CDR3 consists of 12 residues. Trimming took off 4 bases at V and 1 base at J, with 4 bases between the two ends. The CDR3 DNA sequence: TGCAGCGTTGTAGAGAACACCGGGGAGCTGTTTTTT. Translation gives CSVVENTGELFF.

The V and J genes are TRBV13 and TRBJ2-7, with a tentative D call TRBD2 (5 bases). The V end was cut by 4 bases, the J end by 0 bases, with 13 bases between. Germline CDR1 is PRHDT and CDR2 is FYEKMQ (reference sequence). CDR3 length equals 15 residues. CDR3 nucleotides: TGTGCCAGCAGCTCTCGGACTGTGAGCTCCTACGAGCAGTACTTC. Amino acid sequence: CASSSRTVSSYEQYF. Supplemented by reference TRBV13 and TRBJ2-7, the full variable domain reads AAGVIQSPRHLIKEKRETATLKCYPIPRHDTVYWYQQGPGQDPQFLISFYEKMQSDKGSIPDRFSAQQFSDYHSELNMSSLELGDSALYFCASSSRTVSSYEQYFGPGTRLTVT.

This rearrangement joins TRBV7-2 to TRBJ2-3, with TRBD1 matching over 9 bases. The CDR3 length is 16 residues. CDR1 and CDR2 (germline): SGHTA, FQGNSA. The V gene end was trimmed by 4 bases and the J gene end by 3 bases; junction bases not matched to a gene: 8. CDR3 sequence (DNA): TGTGCCAGCAGCTCCTGGACAGGGGTCGGGACAGATACGCAGTATTTT. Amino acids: CASSSWTGVGTDTQYF.

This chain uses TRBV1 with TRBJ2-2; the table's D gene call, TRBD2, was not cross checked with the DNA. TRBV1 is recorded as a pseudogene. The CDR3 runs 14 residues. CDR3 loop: CTSSAGGETGELFF. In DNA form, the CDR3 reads TGCACCAGCAGCGCGGGAGGCGAGACCGGGGAGCTGTTTTTT.

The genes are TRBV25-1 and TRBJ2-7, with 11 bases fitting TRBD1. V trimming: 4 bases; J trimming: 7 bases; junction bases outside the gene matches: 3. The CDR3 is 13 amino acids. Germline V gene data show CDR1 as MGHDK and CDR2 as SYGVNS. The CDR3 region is CASSVGTGGEQYF. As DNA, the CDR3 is TGTGCCAGCAGTGTTGGGACAGGGGGGGAGCAGTACTTC.

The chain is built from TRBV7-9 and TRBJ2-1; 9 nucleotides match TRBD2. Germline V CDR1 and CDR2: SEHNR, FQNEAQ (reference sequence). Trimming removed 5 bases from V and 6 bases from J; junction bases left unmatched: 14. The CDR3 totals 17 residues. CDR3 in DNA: TGTGCCAGCAGCCTTGAAGGGGGGCTAGCGGGAAGCAATGAGCAGTTCTTC. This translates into CASSLEGGLAGSNEQFF.

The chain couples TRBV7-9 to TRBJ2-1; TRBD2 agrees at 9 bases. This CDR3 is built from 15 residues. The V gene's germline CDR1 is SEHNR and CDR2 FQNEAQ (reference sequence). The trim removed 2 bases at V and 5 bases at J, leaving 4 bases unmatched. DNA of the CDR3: TGTGCCAGCAGCTTACTGCTAGCGGGAAACAATGAGCAGTTCTTC. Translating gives CASSLLLAGNNEQFF.

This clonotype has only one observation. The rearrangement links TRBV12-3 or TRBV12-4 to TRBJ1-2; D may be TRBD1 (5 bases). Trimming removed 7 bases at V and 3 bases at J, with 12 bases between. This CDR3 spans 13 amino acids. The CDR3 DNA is TGTGCCAGCACCCTAGACAGAGACTATGGCTACACCTTC. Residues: CASTLDRDYGYTF.

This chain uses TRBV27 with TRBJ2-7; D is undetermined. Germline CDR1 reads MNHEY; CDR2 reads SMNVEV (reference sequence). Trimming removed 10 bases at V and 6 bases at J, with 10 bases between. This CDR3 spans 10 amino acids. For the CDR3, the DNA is TGTGCCACCGGTCTAGTCGAGCAGTACTTC. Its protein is CATGLVEQYF.

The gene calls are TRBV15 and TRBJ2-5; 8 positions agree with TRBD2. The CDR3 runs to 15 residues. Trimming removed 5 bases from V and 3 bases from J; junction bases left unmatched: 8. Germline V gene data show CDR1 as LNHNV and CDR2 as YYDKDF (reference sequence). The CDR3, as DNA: TGTGCCACCAGCCCTCAACTAGCGGCAGAAGAGACCCAGTACTTC. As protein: CATSPQLAAEETQYF. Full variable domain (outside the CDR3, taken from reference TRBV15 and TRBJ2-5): DAMVIQNPRYQVTQFGKPVTLSCSQTLNHNVMYWYQQKSSQAPKLLFHYYDKDFNNEADTPDNFQSRRPNTSFCFLDIRSPGLGDTAMYLCATSPQLAAEETQYFGPGTRLLVL.

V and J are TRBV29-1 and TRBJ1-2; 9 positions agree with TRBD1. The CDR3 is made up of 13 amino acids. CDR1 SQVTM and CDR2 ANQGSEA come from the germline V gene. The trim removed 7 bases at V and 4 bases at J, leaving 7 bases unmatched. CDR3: CSAPGQGAYGYTF. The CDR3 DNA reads TGCAGCGCACCGGGACAGGGTGCCTATGGCTACACCTTC.

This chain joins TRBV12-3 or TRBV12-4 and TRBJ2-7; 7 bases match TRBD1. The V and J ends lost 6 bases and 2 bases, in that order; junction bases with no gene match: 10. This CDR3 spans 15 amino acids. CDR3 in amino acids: CASRDTRDSTYEQYF. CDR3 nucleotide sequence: TGTGCCAGCAGGGATACCCGGGACAGTACCTACGAGCAGTACTTC.

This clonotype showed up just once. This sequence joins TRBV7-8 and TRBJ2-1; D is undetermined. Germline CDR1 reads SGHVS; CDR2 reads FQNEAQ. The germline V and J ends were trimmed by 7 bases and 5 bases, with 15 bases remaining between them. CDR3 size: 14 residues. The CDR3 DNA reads TGTGCCAGCACCCCAGGATTTTTCGACAATGAGCAGTTCTTC. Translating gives CASTPGFFDNEQFF.

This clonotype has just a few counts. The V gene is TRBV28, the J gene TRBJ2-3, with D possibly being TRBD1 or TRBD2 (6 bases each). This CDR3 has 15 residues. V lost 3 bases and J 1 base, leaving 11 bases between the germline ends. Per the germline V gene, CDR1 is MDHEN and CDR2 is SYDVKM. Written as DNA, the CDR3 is TGTGCCAGCAGTTTTGGAGGGGGAGGCACAGATACGCAGTATTTT. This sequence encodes CASSFGGGGTDTQYF.

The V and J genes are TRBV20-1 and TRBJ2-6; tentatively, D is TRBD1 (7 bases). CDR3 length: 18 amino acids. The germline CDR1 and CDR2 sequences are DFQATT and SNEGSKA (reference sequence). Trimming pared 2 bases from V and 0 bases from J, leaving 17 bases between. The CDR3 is CSARSRGQITSGANVLTF. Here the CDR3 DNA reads TGCAGTGCTAGATCGCGGGGACAGATTACCTCTGGGGCCAACGTCCTGACTTTC.